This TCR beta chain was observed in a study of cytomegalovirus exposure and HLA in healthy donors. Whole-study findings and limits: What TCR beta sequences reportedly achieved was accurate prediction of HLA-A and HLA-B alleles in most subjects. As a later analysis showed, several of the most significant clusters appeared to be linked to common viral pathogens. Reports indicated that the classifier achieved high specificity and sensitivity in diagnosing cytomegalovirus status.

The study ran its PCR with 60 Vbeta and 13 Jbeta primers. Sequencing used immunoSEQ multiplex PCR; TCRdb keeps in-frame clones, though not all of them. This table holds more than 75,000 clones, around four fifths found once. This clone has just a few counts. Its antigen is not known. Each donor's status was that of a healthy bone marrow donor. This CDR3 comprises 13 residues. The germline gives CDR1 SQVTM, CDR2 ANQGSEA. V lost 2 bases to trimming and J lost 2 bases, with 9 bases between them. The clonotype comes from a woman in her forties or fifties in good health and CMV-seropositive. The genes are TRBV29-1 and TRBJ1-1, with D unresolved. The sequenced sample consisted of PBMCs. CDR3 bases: TGCAGCGTTGAACTGGGCATCAACACTGAAGCTTTCTTT. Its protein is CSVELGINTEAFF.